This is a list of T cell receptor beta chains from one sample in a study of blood T cell repertoires in COVID-19. Method: immunoSEQ multiplex PCR; TCRdb's copy keeps in-frame clones and lacks some. Of 310,000 or so clones in the sample, around 86% were seen once. The source material was peripheral blood. The receptors stem from a man aged 45-60 years with active or convalescent COVID-19. CDR3s include the opening cysteine and the closing phenylalanine or tryptophan. The order of the fields is clone size, V gene, J gene, D gene, CDR3 DNA, CDR3 protein. The D gene is left open where the match is weak. Rows may omit the clone size; those that give it use once, few, many or a size class.

clone size: -; V gene: TRBV20-1; J gene: TRBJ2-6; D gene: TRBD1; CDR3 DNA: TGCAGTGCTAGTTTTTTCGACAGGGTCGCGGCTGGGGCCAACGTCCTGACTTTC; CDR3 protein: CSASFFDRVAAGANVLTF
clone size: once; V gene: TRBV24-1; J gene: TRBJ2-5; D gene: -; CDR3 DNA: TGTGCCACCAGTGACCCTGGCCGGACAGCACAAGAGACCCAGTACTTC; CDR3 protein: CATSDPGRTAQETQYF
clone size: -; V gene: TRBV28; J gene: TRBJ1-6; D gene: -; CDR3 DNA: TGTGCCAGCCGGGGAGTAAGAAATTCACCCCTCCACTTT; CDR3 protein: CASRGVRNSPLHF
clone size: -; V gene: TRBV15; J gene: TRBJ1-2; D gene: -; CDR3 DNA: TGTGCCACCAGCGGCAAGGACAGTTATGGCTACACCTTC; CDR3 protein: CATSGKDSYGYTF
clone size: -; V gene: TRBV21-1; J gene: TRBJ1-5; D gene: -; CDR3 DNA: TGTGCCAGCAGCCAAACAGGGTCCGATCAGCCCCAGCATTTT; CDR3 protein: CASSQTGSDQPQHF
clone size: -; V gene: TRBV19; J gene: TRBJ1-5; D gene: TRBD1; CDR3 DNA: TGTGCCAGTGCCGGGACAGGGGGCAATCAGCCCCAGCATTTT; CDR3 protein: CASAGTGGNQPQHF
clone size: -; V gene: TRBV2; J gene: TRBJ2-1; D gene: -; CDR3 DNA: TGTGCCAGCAGTGAAGCAGCTAGCATTTTATACAATGAGCAGTTCTTC; CDR3 protein: CASSEAASILYNEQFF
clone size: -; V gene: TRBV3-1/TRBV3-2; J gene: TRBJ2-2; D gene: TRBD2; CDR3 DNA: TGTGCCAGCAGCCGCCGGACTAGCCCGACCGGGGAGCTGTTTTTT; CDR3 protein: CASSRRTSPTGELFF
clone size: -; V gene: TRBV14; J gene: TRBJ1-6; D gene: -; CDR3 DNA: TGTGCCAGCAGCCAAGCTCATTCACCCCTCCACTTT; CDR3 protein: CASSQAHSPLHF
clone size: -; V gene: TRBV21-1; J gene: TRBJ2-3; D gene: -; CDR3 DNA: TGTGCCAGCAGAATATTAAAATTCGGAGCGGGAGTAACAGATACGCAGTATTTT; CDR3 protein: CASRILKFGAGVTDTQYF
clone size: -; V gene: TRBV7-9; J gene: TRBJ1-1; D gene: -; CDR3 DNA: TGTGCCAGCAGCTCACGGGGGGCCATGAACACTGAAGCTTTCTTT; CDR3 protein: CASSSRGAMNTEAFF
clone size: once; V gene: TRBV5-1; J gene: TRBJ2-5; D gene: TRBD2; CDR3 DNA: TGCGCCAGCAGCTTGGCCCCTAGCGGGAGGCGGGAGACCCAGTACTTC; CDR3 protein: CASSLAPSGRRETQYF
clone size: -; V gene: TRBV19; J gene: TRBJ2-1; D gene: -; CDR3 DNA: TGTGCCAGTAGTAGGGTCGGGAGCTCCTACAATGAGCAGTTCTTC; CDR3 protein: CASSRVGSSYNEQFF
clone size: -; V gene: TRBV6-5; J gene: TRBJ1-2; D gene: -; CDR3 DNA: TGTGCCAGCAGTTACTCTGCAGGGCGTCGGGGCTACACCTTC; CDR3 protein: CASSYSAGRRGYTF
clone size: -; V gene: TRBV15; J gene: TRBJ2-1; D gene: TRBD2; CDR3 DNA: TGTGCCACCAGCACCCGACTAGCTCCGGGGAATGAGCAGTTCTTC; CDR3 protein: CATSTRLAPGNEQFF
clone size: -; V gene: TRBV7-3; J gene: TRBJ2-1; D gene: -; CDR3 DNA: TGTGCCAGCAGCCCCGCCGGGACTTTGGGGTACAATGAGCAGTTCTTC; CDR3 protein: CASSPAGTLGYNEQFF
clone size: -; V gene: TRBV7-9; J gene: TRBJ1-1; D gene: TRBD1; CDR3 DNA: TGTGCCAGCAGCTCACGACAGGGGGCGTACGTCACTGAAGCTTTCTTT; CDR3 protein: CASSSRQGAYVTEAFF
clone size: -; V gene: TRBV6-5; J gene: TRBJ1-2; D gene: TRBD1; CDR3 DNA: TGTGCCAGCAGCCCCCAGGGGGGTGGCTACACCTTC; CDR3 protein: CASSPQGGGYTF